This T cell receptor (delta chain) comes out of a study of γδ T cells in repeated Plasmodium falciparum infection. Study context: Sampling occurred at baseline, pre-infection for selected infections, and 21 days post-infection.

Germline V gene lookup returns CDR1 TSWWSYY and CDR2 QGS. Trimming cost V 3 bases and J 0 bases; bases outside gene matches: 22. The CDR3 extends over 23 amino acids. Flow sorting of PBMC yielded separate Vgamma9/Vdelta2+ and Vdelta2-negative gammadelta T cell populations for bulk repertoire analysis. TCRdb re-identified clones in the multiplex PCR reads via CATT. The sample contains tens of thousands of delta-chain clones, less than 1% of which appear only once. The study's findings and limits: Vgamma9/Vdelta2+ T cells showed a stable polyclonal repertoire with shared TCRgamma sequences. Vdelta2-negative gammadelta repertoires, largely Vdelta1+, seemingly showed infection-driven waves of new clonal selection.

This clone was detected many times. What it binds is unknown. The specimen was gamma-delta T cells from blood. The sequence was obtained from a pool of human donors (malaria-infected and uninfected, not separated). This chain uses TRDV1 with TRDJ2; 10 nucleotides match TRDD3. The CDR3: CALGDSTSFRGIRDRALTAQLFF. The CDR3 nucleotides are TGTGCTCTTGGGGATTCGACTTCCTTCCGGGGGATACGAGATCGGGCTTTGACAGCACAACTCTTCTTT.